These T cell receptor beta chains were read from a single sample in a study of post-analysis software for immune sequencing data. A single record per CDR3 protein comes from TCRdb applying MiXCR to the PCR reads. The top ten clones hold approximately 0.6% of a sample with over 700,000 distinct CDR3 sequences, roughly 27% of them seen once. The sequenced material came from blood. The receptors originated from a girl aged 5-17 years with multiple sclerosis. The CDR3 runs from the conserved cysteine through the conserved F or W. D genes are given only for firm matches. Clone size is not always given. Where it is, it says once, few, many or a class for expanded clones.

V	D	size	J	CDR3	DNA
TRBV12-3/TRBV12-4	NA	few	TRBJ2-1	CASIPPRGVRSYNEQFF	TGTGCCAGCATCCCCCCTAGGGGAGTTAGGTCCTACAATGAGCAGTTCTTC
TRBV12-3/TRBV12-4	NA	many	TRBJ1-2	CASSLGGGKFYGYTF	TGTGCCAGCAGTTTAGGCGGGGGGAAGTTTTATGGCTACACCTTC
TRBV5-1	TRBD1	many	TRBJ2-3	CASSWDRATDTQYF	TGCGCCAGCAGCTGGGACAGGGCCACAGATACGCAGTATTTT
TRBV6-6	NA	NA	TRBJ2-5	CASSPRDPQGTQYF	TGTGCCAGCAGTCCCCGGGACCCCCAAGGGACCCAGTACTTC
TRBV20-1	TRBD2	NA	TRBJ2-2	CSARDGLAGKGGELFF	TGCAGTGCTAGAGATGGCCTAGCGGGAAAGGGCGGGGAGCTGTTTTTT
TRBV5-8	TRBD1	NA	TRBJ1-5	CASSLGQGKSQPQHF	TGTGCCAGCAGCTTGGGACAGGGTAAAAGTCAGCCCCAGCATTTT
TRBV7-2	TRBD2	NA	TRBJ2-4	CASSLARPGLAGGLAKNIQYF	TGTGCCAGCAGCTTAGCCCGTCCGGGACTAGCGGGGGGACTGGCCAAAAACATTCAGTACTTC
TRBV4-3	NA	NA	TRBJ1-6	CASSQVRGLGSSPLHF	TGCGCCAGCAGCCAAGTGCGGGGGCTAGGAAGTTCACCCCTCCACTTT
TRBV19	TRBD2	NA	TRBJ2-1	CASSIARERGNEQFF	TGTGCCAGTAGTATAGCGCGGGAGAGGGGCAATGAGCAGTTCTTC
TRBV28	TRBD1	NA	TRBJ1-4	CASSPGTGKYNEKLFF	TGTGCCAGCAGTCCTGGGACAGGAAAATATAATGAAAAACTGTTTTTT
TRBV7-2	TRBD1	NA	TRBJ2-7	CASSLVWDSSSYEQYF	TGTGCCAGCAGCTTAGTTTGGGACAGTAGCTCCTACGAGCAGTACTTC
TRBV29-1	TRBD2	NA	TRBJ2-3	CSVGASGTGGTDTQYF	TGCAGCGTTGGGGCTAGCGGGACCGGGGGCACAGATACGCAGTATTTT
TRBV5-1	TRBD1	few	TRBJ2-4	CASGWGQGVGNIQYF	TGCGCCAGCGGATGGGGACAGGGTGTCGGAAACATTCAGTACTTC
TRBV29-1	TRBD2	NA	TRBJ2-5	CSVFSPWTSGGEQYF	TGCAGCGTCTTTTCCCCTTGGACCTCCGGGGGGGAGCAGTACTTC
TRBV6-6	NA	few	TRBJ2-6	CASSYILGPEGANVLTF	TGTGCCAGCAGTTACATTTTAGGTCCCGAGGGGGCCAACGTCCTGACTTTC
TRBV5-1	TRBD2	NA	TRBJ2-3	CASRSIAGGPTDTQYF	TGCGCCAGCAGGTCGATAGCGGGGGGGCCAACAGATACGCAGTATTTT
TRBV3-1	TRBD2	many	TRBJ2-7	CASSQVLAGVGEQYF	TGTGCCAGCAGCCAAGTCCTAGCGGGAGTAGGAGAGCAGTACTTC
TRBV9	NA	NA	TRBJ2-5	CASSVDRVQETQYF	TGTGCCAGCAGCGTAGATAGGGTCCAAGAGACCCAGTACTTC
TRBV28	NA	NA	TRBJ2-5	CTSSGVTQYF	TGTACCAGCAGTGGGGTTACCCAGTACTTC
TRBV29-1	TRBD2	few	TRBJ2-5	CSVTVAGGTETQYF	TGCAGCGTCACCGTAGCGGGAGGGACAGAGACCCAGTACTTC
TRBV3-1	NA	NA	TRBJ2-4	CASSQDPRAGNIQYF	TGTGCCAGCAGCCAAGATCCCAGGGCCGGCAACATTCAGTACTTC
TRBV9	NA	NA	TRBJ2-7	CASSPYPKAERLNNEQYF	TGTGCCAGCAGCCCCTATCCCAAGGCGGAGCGACTTAACAATGAGCAGTACTTC
TRBV15	NA	NA	TRBJ2-7	CATSREKSVGTGNYEQYF	TGTGCCACCAGCAGAGAGAAGAGTGTTGGGACGGGGAACTACGAGCAGTACTTC
TRBV29-1	TRBD1	few	TRBJ2-5	CSGSPTGARETQYF	TGCAGCGGCTCCCCCACAGGGGCGCGTGAGACCCAGTACTTC
TRBV5-1	NA	few	TRBJ2-7	CASSLGWGTYEQYF	TGCGCCAGCAGCTTGGGTTGGGGGACCTACGAGCAGTACTTC
TRBV6-2/TRBV6-3	TRBD1	NA	TRBJ2-1	CASNPGGSIEQFF	TGTGCCAGCAACCCAGGGGGAAGCATCGAGCAGTTCTTC
TRBV28	NA	NA	TRBJ1-2	CASCAETVYGYTF	TGTGCCAGTTGCGCCGAGACAGTCTATGGCTACACCTTC
TRBV27	NA	NA	TRBJ2-2	CASRQIYTGELFF	TGTGCCAGCAGACAGATTTACACCGGGGAGCTGTTTTTT
TRBV10-3	NA	NA	TRBJ2-1	CTISLQEIGHNEQFF	TGTACCATCAGTCTTCAGGAGATCGGCCACAATGAGCAGTTCTTC
TRBV9	NA	NA	TRBJ1-1	CASSVGLGANTEAFF	TGTGCCAGCAGCGTAGGATTAGGGGCAAACACTGAAGCTTTCTTT
TRBV4-1	NA	few	TRBJ2-5	CASSQEGLFQETQYF	TGCGCCAGCAGCCAAGAAGGCCTTTTTCAGGAGACCCAGTACTTC
TRBV6-1	TRBD2	NA	TRBJ2-3	CASNRLADVGTDTQYF	TGTGCCAGCAATCGACTAGCGGACGTCGGCACAGATACGCAGTATTTT
TRBV7-2	NA	NA	TRBJ2-7	CANSLAAPRAEQYF	TGTGCCAACAGCTTAGCTGCCCCGAGGGCAGAGCAGTACTTC
TRBV5-6	TRBD2	many	TRBJ2-1	CASSQGLAGGLNNEQFF	TGTGCCAGCAGCCAGGGACTAGCGGGAGGGTTAAACAATGAGCAGTTCTTC
TRBV6-2/TRBV6-3	NA	NA	TRBJ2-1	CASILTRGRRGNEQFF	TGTGCCAGCATCTTAACCCGGGGGCGGAGAGGCAATGAGCAGTTCTTC
TRBV11-2	NA	few	TRBJ1-1	CASSLFGQGSTEAFF	TGTGCCAGCAGCTTATTTGGTCAAGGGAGCACTGAAGCTTTCTTT
TRBV25-1	TRBD1	NA	TRBJ1-4	CASSDRRGQLNEKLFF	TGTGCCAGCAGTGATAGGAGGGGGCAGCTTAATGAAAAACTGTTTTTT
TRBV28	NA	NA	TRBJ2-1	CASTPRRGTQAVVEQFF	TGTGCCAGCACCCCCCGTCGGGGGACACAGGCAGTGGTTGAGCAGTTCTTC
TRBV27	NA	few	TRBJ2-7	CASTKARGGASRYEQYF	TGTGCCAGCACCAAAGCTCGTGGGGGGGCCAGCCGCTACGAGCAGTACTTC
TRBV12-3/TRBV12-4	NA	few	TRBJ2-7	CASSFSDHEQYF	TGTGCCAGCAGTTTTTCTGACCACGAGCAGTACTTC
TRBV7-9	NA	NA	TRBJ1-2	CASSTRTADGYTF	TGTGCCAGCAGCACACGGACCGCAGATGGCTACACCTTC
TRBV6-2/TRBV6-3	NA	NA	TRBJ2-7	CASKDRAYEQYF	TGTGCCAGCAAGGACAGAGCCTACGAGCAGTACTTC
TRBV25-1	NA	few	TRBJ1-2	CASSDFLRDRYGYTF	TGTGCCAGCAGTGATTTCCTCCGGGACCGCTATGGCTACACCTTC
TRBV6-2/TRBV6-3	NA	NA	TRBJ2-5	CASSRGRLVSLGMTQYF	TGTGCCAGCAGCCGAGGGCGGCTAGTCAGCTTAGGGATGACCCAGTACTTC
TRBV28	TRBD2	NA	TRBJ2-1	CASRTRLAGDRPSSYNEQFF	TGTGCCAGCAGAACGAGACTAGCGGGAGACAGACCGAGCTCCTACAATGAGCAGTTCTTC
TRBV27	NA	NA	TRBJ2-4	CASSPEGSLKQYF	TGTGCCAGCAGTCCCGAGGGTAGTCTTAAGCAGTACTTC
TRBV20-1	NA	NA	TRBJ2-1	CSARGKERSAYNEQFF	TGCAGTGCTAGAGGGAAGGAAAGGAGCGCCTACAATGAGCAGTTCTTC
TRBV7-9	NA	NA	TRBJ2-7	CASGGGVINEQYF	TGTGCCAGTGGGGGTGGCGTGATAAACGAGCAGTACTTC
TRBV7-2	TRBD1	many	TRBJ2-1	CASSPRPPGQGSYNEQFF	TGTGCCAGCAGCCCCCGACCGCCGGGACAGGGGAGCTACAATGAGCAGTTCTTC
TRBV6-5	TRBD1	NA	TRBJ1-2	CASSRGQLGYGYTF	TGTGCCAGCAGCCGGGGACAGCTCGGCTATGGCTACACCTTC
TRBV6-4	NA	NA	TRBJ2-7	CASSPQGCSYEQYF	TGTGCCAGCAGTCCTCAGGGATGTTCCTACGAGCAGTACTTC
TRBV3-1	NA	few	TRBJ2-3	CASSQDLGGKRTDTQYF	TGTGCCAGCAGCCAAGATCTGGGCGGGAAACGCACAGATACGCAGTATTTT